This T cell receptor beta chain was captured by sequencing in a study of T cell changes during pregnancy in multiple sclerosis (dated by TCRdb to the late 2010s). About the full investigation: In women with multiple sclerosis, the researchers looked at how the T cell repertoire shifted as pregnancy progressed.

The method was the immunoSEQ multiplex PCR assay. TCRdb holds this immuneACCESS table with in-frame rearrangements only. Some clones are missing; in checked studies, unresolved V genes explain under half, and the rest has no known cause. This sample has tens of thousands of clones in its table, and 92% of those were observed once. Of the sample, 10% to 15% falls within the top ten clones. V is shortened by 3 bases, J by 3 bases, and the region joining them spans 11 bases. The germline V gene (reference sequence) gives CDR1 as LNHDA and CDR2 as SQIVND. The CDR3 runs 14 residues from the cysteine to the phenylalanine. This entry keeps only the CDR3 DNA: 42 bases, framed from base 1. As concerns this clone: There is no known antigen for this receptor. It has no much larger one-base neighbor in the sample; base qualities were not kept.

The specimen was CD8+ T cells from peripheral blood mononuclear cells, collected in the first trimester of pregnancy. In this chain, TRBV19 is recombined with TRBJ1-1; the D gene is perhaps TRBD1, from 5 matching bases. The clonotype originates from a female donor with multiple sclerosis, enrolled in a pregnancy study. At the DNA level, the sequence is TGTGCCAGTAGTATTTGGGGGGAGGACACTGAAGCTTTCTTT. Translated, it reads CASSIWGEDTEAFF.